Shown below are 2 T cell receptor beta chains from a single sample sequenced in a study of vaccination and CD4 T cells after COVID-19. Sequencing of DNA taken from cultured CD4+ T cells relied on the Oncomine TCR Beta short-read assay. TCRdb analysed the PCR reads with MiXCR anew, one entry per CDR3 protein. Among about 9,700 distinct CDR3 sequences, less than 70% were seen once, and the ten largest hold roughly a quarter. Treatment given: roughly 11-day PBMC culture with coronavirus spike peptide pools or control peptides (ViraFEST assay). Investigators obtained the unexposed donor's CD4+ T cells before the COVID-19 pandemic (2011-2018). These TCRs are of unknown antigen specificity. Sequencing was performed on CD4+ T cells from blood, cultured in vitro. These receptors were obtained from a human donor in good health.

The V gene is TRBV20-1, the J gene TRBJ2-7; 8 bases map to TRBD2. The germline V gene encodes CDR1 DFQATT and CDR2 SNEGSKA (reference sequence). Trimming at V came to 5 bases and at J to 5 bases, leaving 5 bases not matched to a gene. The CDR3 has 12 amino acids. Written as DNA, the CDR3 is TGCAGTGCTTCCGGGACTAGTGACGAGCAGTACTTC. As protein: CSASGTSDEQYF.

The V and J genes are TRBV29-1 and TRBJ1-5; D uncertain. Germline CDR1 SQVTM, CDR2 ANQGSEA. The CDR3 totals 13 residues. V shed 0 bases and J shed 4 bases, with 7 bases lying between them. The CDR3 bases are TGCAGCGTTGAAGAAGAATCGAATCAGCCCCAGCATTTT. This sequence encodes CSVEEESNQPQHF. The variable domain in full, with the rest retrieved from reference TRBV29-1 and TRBJ1-5, is SAVISQKPSRDICQRGTSLTIQCQVDSQVTMMFWYRQQPGQSLTLIATANQGSEATYESGFVIDKFPISRPNLTFSTLTVSNMSPEDSSIYLCSVEEESNQPQHFGDGTRLSIL.